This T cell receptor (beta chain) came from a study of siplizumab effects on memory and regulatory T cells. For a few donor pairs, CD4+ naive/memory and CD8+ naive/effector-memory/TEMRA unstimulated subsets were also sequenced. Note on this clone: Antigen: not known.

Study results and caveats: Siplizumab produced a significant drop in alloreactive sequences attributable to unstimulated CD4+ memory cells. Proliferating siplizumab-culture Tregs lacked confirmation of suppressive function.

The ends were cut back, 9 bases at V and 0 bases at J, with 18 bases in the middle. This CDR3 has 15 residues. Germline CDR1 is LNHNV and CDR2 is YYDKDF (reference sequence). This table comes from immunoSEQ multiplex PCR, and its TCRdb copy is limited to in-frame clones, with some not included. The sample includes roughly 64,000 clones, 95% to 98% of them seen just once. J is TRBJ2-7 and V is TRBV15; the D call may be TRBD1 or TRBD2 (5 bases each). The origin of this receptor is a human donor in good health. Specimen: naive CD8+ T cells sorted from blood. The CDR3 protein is CATQVPGTASYEQYF. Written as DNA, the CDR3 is TGTGCCACGCAAGTTCCCGGGACGGCCTCCTACGAGCAGTACTTC.